This TCR beta chain came from a study of T cells in Graves' hyperthyroidism and ophthalmopathy. Broader study findings: Within blood appeared most thyroid clonotypes that had expanded above 0.001.

PBMCs were sourced from less than 12 ml fresh peripheral blood. Using RNA transcripts as the source, TCR beta CDR3 regions were amplified. With the HTBI primer set, the TCR CDR3 went through a first round of RT-PCR. TCRdb processed the multiplex PCR reads anew with MiXCR; each CDR3 protein has one entry. The top ten clones hold roughly 12% of a sample with 530,000 or so distinct CDR3 sequences, about 24% of them seen once. V lost 6 bases and J 3 bases, leaving 9 bases between the germline ends. There are 12 residues in the CDR3. Germline CDR1 is MGHDK and CDR2 is SYGVNS. This clonotype was observed at least ten times. Antigen specificity is unknown.

The sample was blood. The source of this sequence is a woman in her 30s with Graves' ophthalmopathy. The chain links TRBV25-1 to TRBJ2-7; either TRBD1 or TRBD2 may fit D (6 bases each). CDR3 DNA: TGTGCCAGCAGCGCGGGACACTACGAGCAGTACTTC. This sequence encodes CASSAGHYEQYF.